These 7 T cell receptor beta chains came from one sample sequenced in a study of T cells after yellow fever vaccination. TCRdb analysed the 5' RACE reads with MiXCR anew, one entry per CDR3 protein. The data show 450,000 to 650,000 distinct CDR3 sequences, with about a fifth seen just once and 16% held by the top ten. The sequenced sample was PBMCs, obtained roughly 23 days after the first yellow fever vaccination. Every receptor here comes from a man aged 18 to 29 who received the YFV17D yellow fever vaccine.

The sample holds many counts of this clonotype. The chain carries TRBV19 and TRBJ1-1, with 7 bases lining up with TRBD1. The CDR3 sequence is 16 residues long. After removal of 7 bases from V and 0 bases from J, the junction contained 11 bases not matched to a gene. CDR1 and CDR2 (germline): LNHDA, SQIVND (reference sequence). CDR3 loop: CASTDGTDRMNTEAFF. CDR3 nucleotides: TGTGCCAGTACCGACGGGACAGACCGAATGAACACTGAAGCTTTCTTT.

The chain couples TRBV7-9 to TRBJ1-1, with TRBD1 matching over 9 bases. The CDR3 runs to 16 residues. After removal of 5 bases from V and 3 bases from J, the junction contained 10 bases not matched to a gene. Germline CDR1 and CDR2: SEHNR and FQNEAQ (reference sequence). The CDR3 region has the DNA TGTGCCAGCAGCACTCCGGGACAGGGATCCGACACTGAAGCTTTCTTT. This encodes CASSTPGQGSDTEAFF.

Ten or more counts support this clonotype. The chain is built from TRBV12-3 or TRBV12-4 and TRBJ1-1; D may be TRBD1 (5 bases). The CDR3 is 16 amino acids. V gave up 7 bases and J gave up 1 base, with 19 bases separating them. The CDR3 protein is CASTFAPTDPNTEAFF. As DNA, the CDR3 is TGTGCCAGCACCTTCGCACCGACAGACCCGAACACTGAAGCTTTCTTT.

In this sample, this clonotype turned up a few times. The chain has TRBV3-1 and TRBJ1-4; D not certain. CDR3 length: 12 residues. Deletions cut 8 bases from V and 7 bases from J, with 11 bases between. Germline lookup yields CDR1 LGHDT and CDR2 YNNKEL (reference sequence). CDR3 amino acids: CASSPSGEKLFF. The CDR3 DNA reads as TGTGCCAGCTCGCCCTCCGGTGAAAAACTGTTTTTT.

The CDR3 is CASSSDAPPTDTQYF. The CDR3 DNA is TGTGCCAGCAGCTCGGACGCACCCCCCACAGATACGCAGTATTTT. The genes are TRBV7-2 and TRBJ2-3; no clear D. Germline values: CDR1 SGHTA, CDR2 FQGNSA. The CDR3 length is 15 residues. Trimming removed 4 bases from V and 2 bases from J, with 13 bases in between.

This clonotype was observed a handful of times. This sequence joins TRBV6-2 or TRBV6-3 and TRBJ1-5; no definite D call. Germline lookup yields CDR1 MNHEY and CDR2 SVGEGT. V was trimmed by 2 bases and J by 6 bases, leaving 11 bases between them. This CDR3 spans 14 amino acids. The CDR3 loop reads CASSYGSRGQPQHF. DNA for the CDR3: TGTGCCAGCAGTTACGGATCTCGGGGTCAGCCCCAGCATTTT.

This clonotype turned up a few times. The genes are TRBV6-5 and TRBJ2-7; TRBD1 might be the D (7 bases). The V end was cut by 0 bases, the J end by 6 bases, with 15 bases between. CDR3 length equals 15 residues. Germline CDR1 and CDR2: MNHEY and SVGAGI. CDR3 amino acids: CASSYSISGGGEQYF. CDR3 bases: TGTGCCAGCAGTTACTCGATTTCAGGGGGAGGCGAGCAGTACTTC.